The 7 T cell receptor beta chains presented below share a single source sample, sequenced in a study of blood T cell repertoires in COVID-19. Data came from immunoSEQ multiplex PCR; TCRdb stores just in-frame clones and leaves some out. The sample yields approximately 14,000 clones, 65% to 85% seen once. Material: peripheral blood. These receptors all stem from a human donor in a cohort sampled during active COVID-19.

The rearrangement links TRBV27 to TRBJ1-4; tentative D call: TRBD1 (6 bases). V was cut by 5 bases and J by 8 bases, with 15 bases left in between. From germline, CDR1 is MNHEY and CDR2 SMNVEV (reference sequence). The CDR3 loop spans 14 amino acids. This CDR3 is CASSPQGKGEKLFF. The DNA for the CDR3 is TGTGCCAGCAGTCCACAGGGAAAAGGGGAAAAACTGTTTTTT.

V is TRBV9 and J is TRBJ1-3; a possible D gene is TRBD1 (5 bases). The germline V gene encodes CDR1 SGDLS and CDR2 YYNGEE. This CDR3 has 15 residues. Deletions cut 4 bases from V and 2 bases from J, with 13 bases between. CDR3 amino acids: CASSLKAGAGNTIYF. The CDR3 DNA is TGTGCCAGCAGCCTCAAAGCGGGGGCTGGAAACACCATATATTTT.

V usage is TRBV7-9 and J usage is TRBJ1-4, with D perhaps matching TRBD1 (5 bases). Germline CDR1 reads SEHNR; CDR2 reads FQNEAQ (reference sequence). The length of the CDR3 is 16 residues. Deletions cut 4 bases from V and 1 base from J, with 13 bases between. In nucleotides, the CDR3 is TGTGCCAGCAGCTCAAATACAGGACGAACTAATGAAAAACTGTTTTTT. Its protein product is CASSSNTGRTNEKLFF.

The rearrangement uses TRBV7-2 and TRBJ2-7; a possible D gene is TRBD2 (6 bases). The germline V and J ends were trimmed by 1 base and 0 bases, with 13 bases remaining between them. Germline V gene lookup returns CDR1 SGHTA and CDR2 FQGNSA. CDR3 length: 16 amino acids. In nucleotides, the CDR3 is TGTGCCAGCAGCTTAGTCGGCGGGGTGAGCTCCTACGAGCAGTACTTC. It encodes CASSLVGGVSSYEQYF.

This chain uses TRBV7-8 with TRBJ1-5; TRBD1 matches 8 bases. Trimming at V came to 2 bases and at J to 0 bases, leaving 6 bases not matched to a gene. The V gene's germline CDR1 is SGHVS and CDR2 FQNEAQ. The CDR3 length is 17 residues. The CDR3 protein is CASSLLTGGYSNQPQHF. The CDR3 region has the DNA TGTGCCAGCAGCTTATTAACAGGGGGGTATAGCAATCAGCCCCAGCATTTT.

In nucleotides, the CDR3 is TGTGCCAGCAGGGGGAGCGGGAGAAGGGCAGATACGCAGTATTTT. As protein: CASRGSGRRADTQYF. The rearrangement joins TRBV6-6 to TRBJ2-3; 8 bases map to TRBD2. CDR1 is MNHNY, CDR2 SVGAGI, per germline (reference sequence). The CDR3 is 15 residues long. V was clipped by 6 bases and J by 4 bases; unmatched bases: 9.

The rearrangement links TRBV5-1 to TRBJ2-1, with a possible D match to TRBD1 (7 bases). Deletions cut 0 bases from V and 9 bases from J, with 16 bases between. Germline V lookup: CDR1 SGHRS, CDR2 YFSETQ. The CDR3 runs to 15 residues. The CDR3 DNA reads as TGCGCCAGCAGCTTGGCCGGCAGGGGGGATCTTGAGCAGTTCTTC. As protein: CASSLAGRGDLEQFF.